The clone carrying this T cell receptor (beta chain) was observed a single time. Antigen specificity is unknown. The sample comes from a study of Ad26.COV2.S vaccination and SARS-CoV-2 variants. Study details: Donor participated within the Ad26.COV2.S arm of the COV1001 trial.

Regarding treatment: around 19 received Ad26.COV2.S at low or high dose, single or two shots; 5 received placebo; per-sample allocation not given. Sampling took place 63 days after the first vaccine or placebo injection. It was an adult aged 18-55 years in Boston who was the donor. Sequencing was performed with immunoSEQ multiplex PCR; in TCRdb, only in-frame clones are kept and a portion is missing. The repertoire holds a few hundred thousand clones, with over 75% as singletons. Study conclusions and caveats: After vaccination, substantial breadth of spike-specific CD8+ and CD4+ responses was reported.

The CDR3 is made up of 15 amino acids. The trim removed 3 bases at V and 10 bases at J, leaving 10 bases unmatched. The germline gives CDR1 MDHEN, CDR2 SYDVKM. The genes are TRBV28 and TRBJ2-1; 9 bases fit TRBD2. The specimen comprised peripheral blood, sampled in a trial of Ad26.COV2.S vaccine versus placebo. The source is a person aged 18 to 65 who received the Ad26.COV2.S COVID-19 vaccine or a placebo. Here the CDR3 DNA reads TGTGCCAGCAGTTTTCGGCCTAGCGGGGCAAACGAGCAGTTCTTC. It is translated as CASSFRPSGANEQFF.